These 26 T cell receptor beta chains share one sample of origin, sequenced in a study of T cell responses to AZD1222 COVID-19 vaccine (dated by TCRdb to about 2021). The time point label for this specimen denotes: about 28 days (+/-7) after the second vaccine dose. The library was built by means of the immunoSEQ multiplex PCR assay. In its TCRdb copy, this immuneACCESS table keeps in-frame sequences only and misses some clones. Where compared with another copy, unresolved V genes explain less than half of these, and the others have no known cause. Counted in this sample were 100,000 to 120,000 clones; 85% to 90% of them appeared once. About 15% of the sample lies in the top ten. This sample comprised peripheral blood, obtained 28 days after the second AZD1222 dose. The origin of the receptors is an adult who received the AZD1222 COVID-19 vaccine.

The rearrangement uses TRBV11-2 and TRBJ1-1; 8 nucleotides line up with TRBD1. Germline V gene data show CDR1 as SGHAT and CDR2 as FQNNGV. The length of the CDR3 is 14 residues. V was clipped by 7 bases and J by 6 bases; unmatched bases: 10. The CDR3 here is CASTMTGVKSEAFF. The CDR3 DNA is TGTGCCAGCACCATGACAGGGGTGAAATCTGAAGCTTTCTTT.

V and J are TRBV5-1 and TRBJ2-2; 8 bases are shared with TRBD1. Germline V CDR1 and CDR2: SGHRS, YFSETQ. J was trimmed by 1 base and V by 0 bases; bases with no gene match: 5. CDR3 length equals 17 residues. CDR3 nucleotides: TGCGCCAGCAGCTTGGCCGGCGACAGGGGGAACACCGGGGAGCTGTTTTTT. Its protein is CASSLAGDRGNTGELFF.

This CDR3 reads CASSFQGNTEAFF. The CDR3 DNA sequence: TGTGCCAGCAGCTTTCAGGGGAACACTGAAGCTTTCTTT. J is TRBJ1-1 and V is TRBV5-6, with D perhaps matching TRBD1 (5 bases). Trimming removed 2 bases at V and 1 base at J, with 6 bases between. Germline V gives CDR1 SGHDT, CDR2 YYEEEE. The CDR3 length is 13 residues.

CDR3 in amino acids: CASRGTGHQAINTEAFF. The CDR3 DNA reads as TGTGCCAGTAGAGGTACGGGGCATCAGGCGATAAACACTGAAGCTTTCTTT. The V and J genes are TRBV19 and TRBJ1-1, with a weak D call TRBD1 (5 bases). The germline gives CDR1 LNHDA, CDR2 SQIVND (reference sequence). With 6 bases removed from V and 2 bases from J, the gap between germline ends came to 22 bases. The CDR3 is 17 amino acids.

The chain links TRBV19 to TRBJ2-7; D is perhaps TRBD1 (6 bases). V lost 1 base and J 6 bases, leaving 10 bases between the germline ends. This CDR3 is 13 amino acids long. Germline V gene lookup returns CDR1 LNHDA and CDR2 SQIVND (reference sequence). In nucleotides, the CDR3 is TGTGCCAGTAGTATAGTACAGGGCAGCGAGCAGTACTTC. As protein: CASSIVQGSEQYF.

This chain uses TRBV7-9 with TRBJ1-4; the D gene is possibly TRBD1 (6 bases). The CDR3 spans 15 residues. The V gene lost 5 bases and the J gene lost 6 bases, with 16 bases spanning the gap. The V gene's germline CDR1 is SEHNR and CDR2 FQNEAQ (reference sequence). The CDR3 sequence: CASSPLRGRDEKLFF. The CDR3 DNA follows: TGTGCCAGCAGCCCCCTCCGGGGGCGGGATGAAAAACTGTTTTTT.

This rearrangement joins TRBV5-1 to TRBJ2-3, with D perhaps given as TRBD1 or TRBD2 (7 bases each). The germline V gene has CDR1 SGHRS and CDR2 YFSETQ. This CDR3 region has 15 residues. The germline V and J ends were trimmed by 2 bases and 1 base, with 11 bases remaining between them. The CDR3: CASSFRGGGTDTQYF. The CDR3 DNA sequence: TGCGCCAGCAGCTTCAGGGGGGGAGGCACAGATACGCAGTATTTT.

The chain links TRBV27 to TRBJ1-1; 10 bases agree with TRBD1. The CDR3 extends over 14 amino acids. CDR1 and CDR2 from the germline V gene are MNHEY and SMNVEV (reference sequence). V lost 5 bases, J lost 4 bases, and 4 bases stayed unmatched. CDR3 bases: TGTGCCAGCAGTCGAGGGACAGGGGTCACTGAAGCTTTCTTT. Translating gives CASSRGTGVTEAFF.

J is TRBJ1-2 and V is TRBV12-3 or TRBV12-4; D remains ambiguous. V dropped 6 bases and J dropped 4 bases, with 9 bases sitting between them. The CDR3 is 12 residues long. CDR3 in DNA: TGTGCCAGCAGCCTACAGTCCTATGGCTACACCTTC. Protein: CASSLQSYGYTF.

J is TRBJ2-1 and V is TRBV5-8, with D perhaps matching TRBD2 (7 bases). Germline V CDR1 and CDR2: SGHTS, YDEGEE. CDR3 length: 15 residues. Trimming cost V 4 bases and J 5 bases, with 16 bases left between them. CDR3 amino acids: CASSLWGGRDNEQFF. The CDR3 nucleotides read TGTGCCAGCAGCCTTTGGGGGGGGCGGGACAATGAGCAGTTCTTC.

This rearrangement joins TRBV28 to TRBJ2-7, with TRBD1 matching over 8 bases. V gave up 4 bases and J gave up 3 bases; unmatched junction bases: 8. The CDR3 runs 15 residues. Germline CDR1 MDHEN, CDR2 SYDVKM. The CDR3 sequence: CASSSHSGTGYEQYF. The CDR3 DNA reads TGTGCCAGCAGTTCTCACTCCGGGACAGGCTACGAGCAGTACTTC.

The chain combines TRBV18 with TRBJ1-1; weak D call: TRBD1 (5 bases). The CDR3 sequence is 14 residues long. Trimming took 3 bases from V and 1 from J, leaving 9 bases between them. Per the germline V gene, CDR1 is KGHSH and CDR2 is LQKENI. CDR3 sequence: CASSPGEANTEAFF. CDR3 in DNA: TGTGCCAGCTCACCGGGGGAAGCGAACACTGAAGCTTTCTTT.

The gene calls are TRBV11-3 and TRBJ2-7; D gene unclear. The CDR3 extends over 14 amino acids. CDR1 SGHNT and CDR2 YENEEA come from the germline V gene. The V and J ends lost 3 bases and 0 bases respectively, with 9 bases between them. The CDR3: CASSLAVSSYEQYF. The CDR3 DNA is TGTGCCAGCAGCTTGGCAGTGAGCTCCTACGAGCAGTACTTC.

The gene calls are TRBV21-1 and TRBJ1-1; the table's TRBD1 call for D was not verified on the DNA. TRBV21-1 is reported as a pseudogene. The CDR3 is 14 amino acids. The CDR3 is CASGQGIMNTEAFF. In DNA, the CDR3 is TGTGCCAGCGGACAGGGGATAATGAACACTGAAGCTTTCTTT.

The V gene is TRBV5-1, the J gene TRBJ2-3, with D maybe TRBD2 (6 bases). In germline, CDR1 is SGHRS, CDR2 YFSETQ. This CDR3 has 15 residues. V was cut by 0 bases and J by 4 bases, with 12 bases left in between. The CDR3 loop is CASSLVGGSPDTQYF. CDR3 DNA: TGCGCCAGCAGCTTGGTTGGGGGGTCCCCAGATACGCAGTATTTT.

This clone was observed a few times. The rearrangement links TRBV7-9 to TRBJ1-3; D gene uncertain. CDR1 is SEHNR and CDR2 is FQNEAQ in the germline V gene (reference sequence). The germline V and J ends were trimmed by 5 bases and 9 bases, with 14 bases remaining between them. CDR3 length equals 13 residues. CDR3 amino acids: CASSREGVGTIYF. CDR3 in DNA: TGTGCCAGCAGCCGTGAAGGCGTAGGCACCATATATTTT.

In regard to this clone: The junction departs from germline at one end; a sequencing error may be responsible. As DNA, the CDR3 is TGTGCCAGTAGCGGGAACTCTGAAGCTTTCTTT. It translates to CASSGNSEAFF. V usage is TRBV19 and J usage is TRBJ1-1, with no clear D. This CDR3 contains 11 residues. The germline V gene has CDR1 LNHDA and CDR2 SQIVND (reference sequence).

Written as DNA, the CDR3 is TGTGCCAGCAGCTTAGATTCCGGGGGGCGAGGTGAAAAACTGTTTTTT. The encoded protein is CASSLDSGGRGEKLFF. The chain carries TRBV11-2 and TRBJ1-4; D is perhaps TRBD1 (6 bases). The CDR3 extends over 16 amino acids. The V end was cut by 0 bases, the J end by 7 bases, with 15 bases between. Germline CDR1 reads SGHAT; CDR2 reads FQNNGV.

Here the CDR3 DNA reads TGTGCCAGCAGCGTAATTACTCTAGCGGGAGTACCCTCTACCTACAATGAGCAGTTCTTC. Protein product: CASSVITLAGVPSTYNEQFF. The chain links TRBV9 to TRBJ2-1; 10 nucleotides align to TRBD2. The CDR3 runs to 20 residues. Germline assignment: CDR1 SGDLS and CDR2 YYNGEE. Germline trimming cut 1 base from V and 2 bases from J; bases unmatched to any gene: 15.

This sequence joins TRBV20-1 and TRBJ2-1, with a tentative D call TRBD1 (6 bases). Germline assignment: CDR1 DFQATT and CDR2 SNEGSKA (reference sequence). The CDR3 is 14 amino acids. Trimming took off 6 bases at V and 2 bases at J, with 14 bases between the two ends. This CDR3 is CSASDRSPYNEQFF. Here the CDR3 DNA reads TGCAGTGCCAGTGACAGGAGCCCCTACAATGAGCAGTTCTTC.

The chain has TRBV6-5 and TRBJ1-2; 11 positions match TRBD1. Trimming removed 4 bases from V and 7 bases from J; junction bases left unmatched: 5. Germline V gene data show CDR1 as MNHEY and CDR2 as SVGAGI. The CDR3 extends over 14 amino acids. The CDR3 DNA sequence: TGTGCCAGCAGTTTGGACAGGGGGCGCGGTGGCTACACCTTC. Protein: CASSLDRGRGGYTF.

The chain carries TRBV4-2 and TRBJ2-7; 10 bases are a match to TRBD2. This CDR3 has 15 residues. V was clipped by 1 base and J by 0 bases; unmatched bases: 0. Germline CDR1 and CDR2: LGHNA and YNFKEQ. The CDR3 is CASSQASGSSYEQYF. The CDR3 nucleotides are TGTGCCAGCAGCCAAGCTAGCGGGAGCTCCTACGAGCAGTACTTC.

The V gene is TRBV2, the J gene TRBJ1-2; a possible D gene is TRBD1 (5 bases). The CDR3 covers 13 residues. V was clipped by 8 bases and J by 6 bases, with 16 bases between them. The germline V gene has CDR1 SNHLY and CDR2 FYNNEI. The CDR3 loop reads CASSIGTEHGYTF. CDR3 DNA: TGTGCCAGCTCTATCGGGACGGAACATGGCTACACCTTC. Full variable domain (missing parts from reference TRBV2 and TRBJ1-2): EPEVTQTPSHQVTQMGQEVILRCVPISNHLYFYWYRQILGQKVEFLVSFYNNEISEKSEIFDDQFSVERPDGSNFTLKIRSTKLEDSAMYFCASSIGTEHGYTFGSGTRLTVV.

The V gene is TRBV28, the J gene TRBJ2-5; 8 bases are a match to TRBD1. The CDR3 is 14 amino acids. After removal of 7 bases from V and 4 bases from J, the junction contained 8 bases not matched to a gene. Per germline, CDR1 MDHEN and CDR2 SYDVKM. CDR3 in DNA: TGTGCCAGCAAATTACAGGGGGGTCCAGAGACCCAGTACTTC. It translates to CASKLQGGPETQYF.

The chain recombines TRBV5-6 with TRBJ2-4; no firm D call. Per the germline V gene, CDR1 is SGHDT and CDR2 is YYEEEE. The CDR3 is 13 amino acids. The germline V and J ends were trimmed by 10 bases and 2 bases, with 13 bases remaining between them. In DNA form, the CDR3 reads TGTGCCGGGGAAGAGGCGTCCAAAAACATTCAGTACTTC. As protein: CAGEEASKNIQYF.

The chain uses TRBV2 and TRBJ1-2, with D tentatively TRBD1 (6 bases). V was pared by 0 bases and J by 4 bases, with 12 bases between. The CDR3 extends over 15 amino acids. Germline V CDR1 and CDR2: SNHLY, FYNNEI. The CDR3 region has the DNA TGTGCCAGCAGTGAAGCGATAGGGGGGAGCTATGGCTACACCTTC. Its translation: CASSEAIGGSYGYTF. The full variable domain, its missing parts supplied by reference TRBV2 and TRBJ1-2, is EPEVTQTPSHQVTQMGQEVILRCVPISNHLYFYWYRQILGQKVEFLVSFYNNEISEKSEIFDDQFSVERPDGSNFTLKIRSTKLEDSAMYFCASSEAIGGSYGYTFGSGTRLTVV.